Included here is one T cell receptor beta chain sequence, with context. The data belong to a study of T cell responses to AZD1222 COVID-19 vaccine. Combined were second doses at about 4 or about 12 weeks. The method was immunoSEQ multiplex PCR; TCRdb's version includes in-frame clones alone and lacks a portion of them. Of 180,000 or so clones in the sample, 92% were seen once. The origin of this receptor is an adult who received the AZD1222 COVID-19 vaccine. The sample consisted of peripheral blood, taken 28 days after the second AZD1222 dose.

Written as DNA, the CDR3 is TGTGCCAGCAGCGTAGGGACTAGCACCAGTTACGAGCAGTACTTC. Amino acid sequence: CASSVGTSTSYEQYF. V gene TRBV9 combines with J gene TRBJ2-7; 8 bases fit TRBD2. Germline V gives CDR1 SGDLS, CDR2 YYNGEE. The CDR3 covers 15 residues. The V segment lost 0 bases and the J segment 4 bases; nucleotides outside the gene matches: 6.